The present entry profiles one T cell receptor beta chain with its context. Its antigen remains unknown. The ends were cut back, 9 bases at V and 2 bases at J, with 14 bases in the middle. Germline V lookup: CDR1 MNHEY, CDR2 SMNVEV (reference sequence). The CDR3 contains 14 residues. The data belong to a study of T cell responses to AZD1222 COVID-19 vaccine. General study findings and limits: Seropositive AZD1222 recipients at baseline numbered only five to seven. Spike-specific TCRs gained breadth and depth after people received two AZD1222 doses.

Clones were read by immunoSEQ multiplex PCR, and TCRdb kept only the in-frame ones, dropping some. The profile shows about 130,000 clones, over 75% of them singletons. The chain is built from TRBV27 and TRBJ1-5; the D gene is possibly TRBD1 (6 bases). This receptor was taken from an adult in good health. Sequencing was performed on peripheral blood, taken on day 0 of AZD1222 vaccination. The DNA of the CDR3 is TGTGCCAGTTGGGGGGCGGGGGGCAATCAGCCCCAGCATTTT. Protein: CASWGAGGNQPQHF.